The 21 T cell receptor beta chains given below trace back to one sample, sequenced in a study of beta chain features in type 1 diabetes. The authors reverse transcribed all of the isolated RNA, so sequencing captured expressed TCRB transcripts. The repertoire was sequenced with immunoSEQ multiplex PCR; TCRdb's copy has only in-frame clones and lacks some. The data contain around 250,000 clones, 24% of them singletons. Which antigens these TCRs recognize remains unknown. Regarding the study as a whole: TCRB CDR3s were moderately but significantly shorter in Type 1 diabetes patients in all four CD4+ subsets.

Sequencing was carried out using naive CD4+ T cells from blood. These receptors were obtained from a woman in her 30s with type 1 diabetes.

This chain connects TRBV28 to TRBJ2-7, with 8 bases matching TRBD2. J lost 2 bases, V lost 5 bases, and 5 bases had no gene match. This CDR3 region has 14 residues. Germline lookup yields CDR1 MDHEN and CDR2 SYDVKM. The CDR3 is CASSSGGATYEQYF. The CDR3 nucleotides are TGTGCCAGCAGTAGCGGGGGAGCCACCTACGAGCAGTACTTC.

This sequence joins TRBV7-2 and TRBJ2-3, with TRBD2 matching 10 bases. CDR3 size: 16 residues. Germline values: CDR1 SGHTA, CDR2 FQGNSA. The ends lost 0 bases at V and 2 bases at J; junction bases unmatched: 2. The CDR3 coding sequence is TGTGCCAGCAGCTTAGCTCTAGCGGGGGTCACAGATACGCAGTATTTT. This translates into CASSLALAGVTDTQYF.

The chain recombines TRBV11-2 with TRBJ2-2; possibly TRBD2 for D (5 bases). The V and J ends lost 5 bases and 6 bases respectively, with 10 bases between them. CDR3 length equals 13 residues. Germline CDR1 reads SGHAT; CDR2 reads FQNNGV. The CDR3 DNA reads as TGTGCCAGCAGCCCAAAGAGGGCCGGGGAGCTGTTTTTT. Residues: CASSPKRAGELFF.

This clone turned up a few times. CDR3 sequence: CASSLQLATDTQYF. CDR3 DNA sequence: TGTGCCAGCAGCTTACAGCTAGCCACAGATACGCAGTATTTT. This chain joins TRBV7-2 and TRBJ2-3; TRBD2 might be the D (5 bases). The germline gives CDR1 SGHTA, CDR2 FQGNSA. The CDR3 has 14 amino acids. The V gene lost 2 bases and the J gene lost 2 bases, with 8 bases spanning the gap.

This chain joins TRBV28 and TRBJ2-3; no clear D gene. Trimming left V 3 bases short and J 6 bases short, with 13 bases between. Germline lookup yields CDR1 MDHEN and CDR2 SYDVKM. This CDR3 has 14 amino acids. CDR3 residues: CASSFILSGDTQYF. CDR3 in DNA: TGTGCCAGCAGTTTCATACTAAGTGGGGATACGCAGTATTTT.

In this sample, this clone turned up a few times. The CDR3 DNA reads as TGTGCCAGCAGCTTAATAGTTATTGGGAGCAAAAACATTCAGTACTTC. Translation gives CASSLIVIGSKNIQYF. The chain couples TRBV7-9 to TRBJ2-4, with a tentative D call TRBD2 (5 bases). Germline lookup yields CDR1 SEHNR and CDR2 FQNEAQ (reference sequence). The CDR3 is 16 residues long. Trimming took off 2 bases at V and 3 bases at J, with 14 bases between the two ends.

This clone was detected a few times. The chain recombines TRBV6-5 with TRBJ2-7, with a possible D match to TRBD1 (5 bases). The length of the CDR3 is 14 residues. Germline CDR1 and CDR2: MNHEY and SVGAGI. V lost 2 bases, J lost 5 bases, and 13 bases lay in between. The CDR3, as DNA: TGTGCCAGCAGTTACCAGGCAGGGCGGAACGAGCAGTACTTC. This translates into CASSYQAGRNEQYF.

CDR3 region: CASSVYRVSSYNEQFF. In nucleotides, the CDR3 is TGTGCCAGCAGCGTCTACAGGGTGAGCTCCTACAATGAGCAGTTCTTC. This rearrangement joins TRBV9 to TRBJ2-1; D perhaps matches TRBD1 (6 bases). The CDR3 runs 16 residues. CDR1 is SGDLS and CDR2 is YYNGEE in the germline V gene. Trimming shortened V by 2 bases and J by 0 bases, and 12 bases separated the two germline ends.

The gene calls are TRBV30 and TRBJ2-1; 7 bases map to TRBD2. V lost 3 bases to trimming and J lost 6 bases; unmatched junction nucleotides: 5. Germline V gene sequence: CDR1 GTSNPN, CDR2 SVGIG (reference sequence). This CDR3 has 13 residues. The CDR3 here is CAWRETSSNEQFF. In nucleotides, the CDR3 is TGTGCCTGGAGGGAGACTAGCTCCAATGAGCAGTTCTTC.

This clone was counted a few times. The rearrangement links TRBV7-9 to TRBJ2-6; 7 bases are a match to TRBD1. This CDR3 is built from 19 residues. CDR1 and CDR2 from the germline V gene are SEHNR and FQNEAQ (reference sequence). After removal of 7 bases from V and 0 bases from J, the junction contained 15 bases not matched to a gene. Here the CDR3 reads CASMTEFERGLSGANVLTF. The CDR3 nucleotides read TGTGCCAGCATGACAGAATTTGAGAGGGGGCTCTCTGGGGCCAACGTCCTGACTTTC.

This sequence joins TRBV18 and TRBJ2-1; weak D call: TRBD2 (6 bases). CDR1 and CDR2 from the germline V gene are KGHSH and LQKENI. This CDR3 contains 14 residues. V lost 3 bases and J 4 bases, leaving 10 bases between the germline ends. The CDR3 region has the DNA TGTGCCAGCTCACCCCTAGCGAAGTACAATGAGCAGTTCTTC. As protein: CASSPLAKYNEQFF.

This clone came up a few times. The chain uses TRBV7-6 and TRBJ1-4; D is undetermined. The CDR3 covers 13 residues. Germline V gives CDR1 SGHVS, CDR2 FNYEAQ. The V gene lost 4 bases and the J gene lost 8 bases, with 11 bases spanning the gap. CDR3 DNA: TGTGCCAGCAGCTCATCACAGAGCGAAAAACTGTTTTTT. Protein: CASSSSQSEKLFF.

This clone showed up just a few times. The V call is TRBV4-2, the J call TRBJ1-1; a weak D match, TRBD1 (6 bases). V was pared by 0 bases and J by 4 bases, with 12 bases between. This CDR3 region has 15 residues. Germline CDR1 and CDR2: LGHNA and YNFKEQ. As DNA, the CDR3 is TGTGCCAGCAGCCAAGACGCGGGGGCGCGCACTGAAGCTTTCTTT. It specifies CASSQDAGARTEAFF.

This rearrangement joins TRBV7-3 to TRBJ1-2; 9 bases agree with TRBD1. Germline-derived CDR1 and CDR2 are SGHTA and FQGTGA. The CDR3 contains 13 residues. Trimming at V came to 5 bases and at J to 6 bases, leaving 4 bases not matched to a gene. For the CDR3, the DNA is TGTGCCAGCAGCCTGGGGACAGGGAATGGCTACACCTTC. This translates into CASSLGTGNGYTF.

This chain uses TRBV6-5 with TRBJ2-7; 9 bases are a match to TRBD2. The CDR3 runs 13 residues. The germline V gene encodes CDR1 MNHEY and CDR2 SVGAGI. The junction had 1 base not matched to a gene; V was cut back by 4 bases and J by 3 bases. DNA of the CDR3: TGTGCCAGCAGTTCACTAGCGGGCTACGAGCAGTACTTC. This codes for CASSSLAGYEQYF.

The table lists this clone with a few counts. The J gene is TRBJ2-5, the V gene TRBV7-9; 8 positions agree with TRBD1. This CDR3 spans 14 amino acids. The V and J ends lost 3 bases and 7 bases, in that order; junction bases with no gene match: 7. CDR1 SEHNR and CDR2 FQNEAQ come from the germline V gene (reference sequence). This CDR3 reads CASSLGTGEGTQYF. The CDR3 region has the DNA TGTGCCAGCAGCTTGGGGACAGGAGAAGGGACCCAGTACTTC.

V is TRBV30 and J is TRBJ2-3; D may be TRBD1 (6 bases). CDR1 is GTSNPN, CDR2 SVGIG, per germline (reference sequence). V lost 3 bases and J lost 0, with 19 bases in between. The CDR3 runs 17 residues. The CDR3 nucleotides are TGTGCCTGGAGGTACAGGGTGTTGGCCCCTAGCACAGATACGCAGTATTTT. Its protein is CAWRYRVLAPSTDTQYF.

The chain links TRBV10-3 to TRBJ2-5; 10 bases match TRBD2. Germline trimming cut 3 bases from V and 2 bases from J; bases unmatched to any gene: 6. The CDR3 sequence is 16 residues long. Germline CDR1 is ENHRY and CDR2 is SYGVKD. CDR3 loop: CAISDWTSGAQETQYF. CDR3 bases: TGTGCCATCAGTGATTGGACTAGCGGAGCGCAAGAGACCCAGTACTTC.

This chain joins TRBV27 and TRBJ2-5; TRBD2 matches at 8 bases. Germline V gives CDR1 MNHEY, CDR2 SMNVEV (reference sequence). V shed 6 bases, J shed 2 bases, and the junction held 2 bases outside the gene matches. CDR3 length: 13 amino acids. The CDR3 sequence: CASRTSVQETQYF. The CDR3 DNA reads TGTGCCAGCAGGACTAGCGTACAAGAGACCCAGTACTTC.

CDR3 sequence reads: CASQREGLYEQYF. Written as DNA, the CDR3 is TGTGCCAGCCAGCGGGAGGGCCTCTACGAGCAGTACTTC. The V call is TRBV6-5, the J call TRBJ2-7; 10 nucleotides line up with TRBD2. V dropped 8 bases and J dropped 3; count of bases not matched to a gene: 4. The germline V gene has CDR1 MNHEY and CDR2 SVGAGI. The CDR3 is made up of 13 amino acids.

This chain joins TRBV30 and TRBJ2-7; 8 bases align to TRBD2. After removal of 3 bases from V and 4 bases from J, the junction contained 11 bases not matched to a gene. This CDR3 has 15 residues. From germline, CDR1 is GTSNPN and CDR2 SVGIG (reference sequence). CDR3 nucleotide sequence: TGTGCCTGGAGCGTCCCGGGCGGGAGGCAATACGAGCAGTACTTC. Encoded protein: CAWSVPGGRQYEQYF.